The 22 T cell receptor beta chains reported below all come from one sample, sequenced in a study of T cell responses to AZD1222 COVID-19 vaccine. The protocol was immunoSEQ multiplex PCR, while the TCRdb copy is restricted to in-frame clones and leaves out a portion. The sample lists about 120,000 clones; around 92% were seen once. Material: peripheral blood, obtained on day 0 of AZD1222 vaccination. The origin of the receptors is an adult in good health.

The chain recombines TRBV7-2 with TRBJ1-2; no firm D call. The CDR3 has 13 amino acids. Trimming removed 4 bases at V and 8 bases at J, with 14 bases between. Germline lookup yields CDR1 SGHTA and CDR2 FQGNSA. The CDR3 reads CASSSSTSGGYTF. DNA for the CDR3: TGTGCCAGCAGCTCCAGTACCTCCGGGGGCTACACCTTC.

The gene calls are TRBV28 and TRBJ2-7; 7 bases agree with TRBD2. CDR3 length equals 14 residues. Germline V CDR1 and CDR2: MDHEN, SYDVKM. The CDR3 region has the DNA TGTGCTGCGGCGGGAGCGGGAAAACCTCGGGGGCAGTACTTC. This translates into CAAAGAGKPRGQYF.

This rearrangement joins TRBV27 to TRBJ1-5; 10 bases map to TRBD1. Germline CDR1 MNHEY, CDR2 SMNVEV (reference sequence). The CDR3 is 16 amino acids. Trimming at V came to 6 bases and at J to 6 bases, leaving 11 bases not matched to a gene. CDR3 protein: CASRGVYGQGGQPQHF. The CDR3 DNA reads TGTGCCAGCAGGGGGGTGTATGGACAGGGGGGTCAGCCCCAGCATTTT.

This chain joins TRBV2 and TRBJ1-1; D perhaps matches TRBD1 (6 bases). CDR3 length: 13 residues. V dropped 7 bases and J dropped 10 bases, with 19 bases sitting between them. Germline CDR1 reads SNHLY; CDR2 reads FYNNEI. DNA of the CDR3: TGTGCCAGCATTTGGACAGAGGGGGACGGAGCTTTCTTT. Protein product: CASIWTEGDGAFF.

The V gene is TRBV7-2, the J gene TRBJ2-3, with D hard to call. Germline-derived CDR1 and CDR2 are SGHTA and FQGNSA. V was pared by 1 base and J by 4 bases, with 12 bases between. This CDR3 spans 15 amino acids. CDR3 coding DNA: TGTGCCAGCAGCTTAGTTCGACTGACGGCAGATACGCAGTATTTT. It codes for CASSLVRLTADTQYF.

This clone was observed once. The CDR3 sequence is CASRGLDAQRGEKLFF. The CDR3, as DNA: TGCGCCAGCAGGGGGTTGGACGCCCAACGAGGTGAAAAACTGTTTTTT. The chain uses TRBV5-1 and TRBJ1-4; D remains ambiguous. The germline V gene has CDR1 SGHRS and CDR2 YFSETQ. The CDR3 runs 16 residues. Trimming left V 5 bases short and J 7 bases short, with 21 bases between.

The V and J genes are TRBV27 and TRBJ2-1; TRBD1 might be the D (6 bases). With 8 bases removed from V and 6 bases from J, the gap between germline ends came to 20 bases. Germline V lookup: CDR1 MNHEY, CDR2 SMNVEV (reference sequence). This CDR3 is built from 15 residues. CDR3 protein: CASYHYGGVSNEQFF. The CDR3 DNA reads TGTGCCAGCTATCATTATGGGGGCGTTAGCAATGAGCAGTTCTTC.

This clone has a handful of counts. The V and J genes are TRBV4-1 and TRBJ1-1; a weak D match, TRBD1 (6 bases). The CDR3 contains 16 residues. Trimming removed 3 bases at V and 11 bases at J, with 25 bases between. The germline CDR1 and CDR2 sequences are MGHRA and YSYEKL. This CDR3 reads CASSQTTTWNERGAFF. CDR3 nucleotides: TGCGCCAGCAGCCAGACAACGACTTGGAATGAAAGGGGGGCTTTCTTT.

CDR3 nucleotide sequence: TGCAGTGCAGGGATCTACGAGCAGTACTTC. Amino acids: CSAGIYEQYF. This chain connects TRBV20-1 to TRBJ2-7; D is uncertain. Germline lookup yields CDR1 DFQATT and CDR2 SNEGSKA (reference sequence). The CDR3 loop spans 10 amino acids. V was cut by 6 bases and J by 3 bases, with 6 bases left in between.

The CDR3 DNA follows: TGTGCCAGCAGCTTATATGGTGGGATGAACACTGAAGCTTTCTTT. This gives the protein CASSLYGGMNTEAFF. V usage is TRBV11-2 and J usage is TRBJ1-1; D is unresolved. The V gene lost 2 bases and the J gene lost 0 bases, with 10 bases spanning the gap. Germline loops: CDR1 SGHAT, CDR2 FQNNGV. CDR3 size: 15 residues.

This chain connects TRBV10-1 to TRBJ2-7, with D uncertain. Trimming removed 0 bases at V and 0 bases at J, with 9 bases between. In germline, CDR1 is WNHNN, CDR2 SYGVQD (reference sequence). The CDR3 has 15 residues. CDR3 loop: CASSESDGSSYEQYF. The CDR3 region has the DNA TGCGCCAGCAGTGAGTCGGACGGAAGCTCCTACGAGCAGTACTTC.

On this clone: Other DNA variants within this sample encode the same CDR3. This sequence joins TRBV4-3 and TRBJ2-1; D is unresolved. There are 15 residues in the CDR3. V shed 0 bases and J shed 3 bases, with 9 bases lying between them. CDR1 LGHNA and CDR2 YSLEER come from the germline V gene. The CDR3 bases are TGCGCCAGCAGCCAAGATAGAGCCAGCTACAATGAGCAGTTCTTC. Translation: CASSQDRASYNEQFF.

The chain has TRBV13 and TRBJ2-1, with 7 bases lining up with TRBD2. V was clipped by 5 bases and J by 5 bases; unmatched bases: 12. CDR1 is PRHDT, CDR2 FYEKMQ, per germline (reference sequence). The CDR3 has 16 amino acids. CDR3 sequence (DNA): TGTGCCAGCAGCGCCTCGGGGCTAGCGGTGCACAATGAGCAGTTCTTC. This translates into CASSASGLAVHNEQFF.

The chain couples TRBV5-1 to TRBJ1-5; D perhaps matches TRBD1 (6 bases). V was cut by 6 bases and J by 3 bases, with 16 bases left in between. CDR1 SGHRS and CDR2 YFSETQ come from the germline V gene. This CDR3 region has 15 residues. CDR3 loop: CASTLYGGPNQPQHF. The CDR3 nucleotides read TGCGCCAGCACCCTCTATGGGGGGCCCAATCAGCCCCAGCATTTT.

The CDR3 spells CATSKGGLFATEAFF. For the CDR3, the DNA is TGTGCCACCAGCAAGGGGGGACTGTTTGCCACTGAAGCTTTCTTT. The V call is TRBV15, the J call TRBJ1-1; tentatively, D is TRBD1 (6 bases). V lost 4 bases and J 4 bases, leaving 16 bases between the germline ends. This CDR3 comprises 15 residues. Germline V gene sequence: CDR1 LNHNV, CDR2 YYDKDF (reference sequence). The full variable domain, its missing parts supplied by reference TRBV15 and TRBJ1-1, is DAMVIQNPRYQVTQFGKPVTLSCSQTLNHNVMYWYQQKSSQAPKLLFHYYDKDFNNEADTPDNFQSRRPNTSFCFLDIRSPGLGDTAMYLCATSKGGLFATEAFFGQGTRLTVV.

The chain's CDR3 is CATSFTTGGGYTF. CDR3 bases: TGTGCCACCAGCTTTACGACAGGGGGCGGCTACACCTTC. J is TRBJ1-2 and V is TRBV15; 10 bases are shared with TRBD1. Germline CDR1 LNHNV, CDR2 YYDKDF (reference sequence). The V segment lost 5 bases and the J segment 8 bases; nucleotides outside the gene matches: 5. The CDR3 is 13 amino acids.

The rearrangement links TRBV28 to TRBJ2-7; tentative D call: TRBD2 (5 bases). With 3 bases removed from V and 1 base from J, the gap between germline ends came to 19 bases. There are 17 residues in the CDR3. The germline CDR1 and CDR2 sequences are MDHEN and SYDVKM. As DNA, the CDR3 is TGTGCCAGCAGTTTTGATATTTCCGGGGTCTCTTCCTACGAGCAGTACTTC. It specifies CASSFDISGVSSYEQYF.

The V and J genes are TRBV7-9 and TRBJ1-1, with 8 nucleotides matching TRBD1. The J segment lost 2 bases and the V segment lost 2 bases, leaving 4 bases of the junction unmatched. CDR1 SEHNR and CDR2 FQNEAQ come from the germline V gene (reference sequence). The CDR3 is 15 amino acids. The CDR3 DNA sequence: TGTGCCAGCAGCTTAAGTACAGGGGGAAACACTGAAGCTTTCTTT. Amino acid sequence: CASSLSTGGNTEAFF.

This rearrangement joins TRBV12-3 or TRBV12-4 to TRBJ1-2; maybe TRBD1 (5 bases). This CDR3 is 12 amino acids long. With 6 bases removed from V and 8 bases from J, the gap between germline ends came to 13 bases. The CDR3 DNA follows: TGTGCCAGCAGCCTACAGGCGGGCGGCTACACCTTC. This gives the protein CASSLQAGGYTF.

The genes are TRBV7-6 and TRBJ1-4; D possibly corresponds to TRBD1 (5 bases). V lost 0 bases to trimming and J lost 7 bases, with 12 bases between them. CDR1 SGHVS and CDR2 FNYEAQ come from the germline V gene. This CDR3 is built from 15 residues. The CDR3 nucleotides are TGTGCCAGCAGCTTAGCCGGGACTGGGGTTGAAAAACTGTTTTTT. It specifies CASSLAGTGVEKLFF.

This sequence joins TRBV19 and TRBJ1-1; D unresolved. This CDR3 comprises 12 residues. V gave up 2 bases and J gave up 8 bases, with 9 bases separating them. Germline CDR1 and CDR2: LNHDA and SQIVND (reference sequence). As DNA, the CDR3 is TGTGCCAGTAGTATACCGGGATCCGAAGCTTTCTTT. It encodes CASSIPGSEAFF.

The rearrangement joins TRBV9 to TRBJ2-7, with D perhaps TRBD2 (6 bases). The V and J ends lost 0 bases and 0 bases respectively, with 7 bases between them. This CDR3 spans 14 amino acids. Per the germline V gene, CDR1 is SGDLS and CDR2 is YYNGEE. For the CDR3, the DNA is TGTGCCAGCAGCGTAGACGGGAGCTCCTACGAGCAGTACTTC. Encoded protein: CASSVDGSSYEQYF.